This T cell receptor (beta chain) emerged from a study of cytomegalovirus exposure and HLA in healthy donors. Study overall: Genetic ancestry analysis placed over 65% of the 400 or so donors that were genotyped in the Caucasian-associated cluster.

General study results and limits: In vitro, a few CMV-associated chains proved specific for CMV antigens.

This PCR relied on a set of 60 Vbeta primers and 13 Jbeta primers. Some clones are missing from TCRdb's copy, which holds only in-frame ones; the method was immunoSEQ multiplex PCR. The table has about 120,000 clones, 15% to 20% seen once. A few counts support this clone. Its antigen is undetermined. J lost 3 bases, V lost 7 bases, and 11 bases had no gene match. The CDR3 length is 16 residues. Germline CDR1 is MDHEN and CDR2 is SYDVKM. This TCR derives from a female donor in good health and CMV-seropositive. The rearrangement uses TRBV28 and TRBJ2-7; TRBD1 agrees at 11 bases. Sequenced: PBMCs. This CDR3 reads CASTDAGTGGLYEQYF. For the CDR3, the DNA is TGTGCCAGCACCGACGCCGGGACAGGGGGTCTCTACGAGCAGTACTTC. Together with reference TRBV28 and TRBJ2-7, the CDR3 gives the full variable domain: DVKVTQSSRYLVKRTGEKVFLECVQDMDHENMFWYRQDPGLGLRLIYFSYDVKMKEKGDIPEGYSVSREKKERFSLILESASTNQTSMYLCASTDAGTGGLYEQYFGPGTRLTVT.